This is a list of T cell receptor beta chains from one sample in a study of OX40 agonist ivuxolimab in advanced cancers. Profiling relied on immunoSEQ multiplex PCR, and the TCRdb table lists in-frame clones only, not all of them. The sample includes fewer than 85,000 clones, approximately 80% seen only once; the top ten take about 7.9%. The material was CD4+ or CD8+ T cells sorted from blood, obtained in a trial of the OX40 agonist ivuxolimab. Receptor source: an adult with an advanced solid tumor such as melanoma, head and neck, liver or kidney cancer. CDR3s include the opening cysteine and the closing phenylalanine or tryptophan. The D gene is left open where the match is weak. Rows may omit the clone size; those that give it use once, few, many or a size class.

NA	TRBD1	TRBV18	TRBJ2-6	CASSRAAGTDFSSGANVLTF	TGTGCCAGCTCACGGGCGGCCGGGACAGACTTCAGCTCTGGGGCCAACGTCCTGACTTTC
once	NA	TRBV5-6	TRBJ2-3	CASSDPQSGLGTDTQYF	TGTGCCAGCAGCGACCCACAAAGCGGTTTAGGCACAGATACGCAGTATTTT
NA	NA	TRBV7-9	TRBJ2-2	CASSLRAGELFF	TGTGCCAGCAGCTTAAGAGCCGGGGAGCTGTTTTTT
NA	NA	TRBV7-3	TRBJ1-1	CASSTRGGMDTEAFF	TGTGCCAGCAGCACCCGGGGCGGGATGGACACTGAAGCTTTCTTT
once	NA	TRBV6-1	TRBJ1-1	CASSEGSFWRDTEAFF	TGTGCCAGCAGTGAAGGCAGCTTCTGGAGGGACACTGAAGCTTTCTTT
NA	TRBD1	TRBV9	TRBJ2-5	CASSVLQGVGGETQYF	TGTGCCAGCAGCGTACTACAGGGGGTCGGTGGAGAGACCCAGTACTTC
NA	TRBD2	TRBV11-2	TRBJ2-1	CASSFSGTSGNNEQFF	TGTGCCAGCAGCTTTAGCGGGACTAGCGGAAACAATGAGCAGTTCTTC
NA	NA	TRBV20-1	TRBJ1-2	CSASGVSGYTF	TGCAGTGCATCCGGGGTCAGCGGCTACACCTTC
NA	NA	TRBV5-1	TRBJ2-3	CASSFRSGPADTQYF	TGCGCCAGCAGCTTTCGATCCGGGCCCGCAGATACGCAGTATTTT
NA	TRBD2	TRBV18	TRBJ2-7	CASSLAGGPYEQYF	TGTGCCAGCTCTTTAGCGGGAGGACCCTACGAGCAGTACTTC
NA	NA	TRBV28	TRBJ2-7	CASRPGGTYEQYF	TGTGCCAGCAGGCCTGGCGGGACCTACGAGCAGTACTTC
NA	TRBD1	TRBV5-1	TRBJ1-6	CASSLSGTGNYNSPLHF	TGCGCCAGCAGCTTGTCCGGGACAGGCAACTATAATTCACCCCTCCACTTT
NA	NA	TRBV5-1	TRBJ2-1	CASTQTWGSSYNEQFF	TGCGCCAGCACCCAGACCTGGGGGAGCTCCTACAATGAGCAGTTCTTC
once	TRBD2	TRBV7-2	TRBJ2-7	CASTPGLAVYEQYF	TGTGCCAGCACCCCGGGACTAGCGGTCTACGAGCAGTACTTC
NA	NA	TRBV7-6	TRBJ2-7	CASSLGSSDYEQYF	TGTGCCAGCAGCTTGGGGAGTAGCGACTACGAGCAGTACTTC
NA	NA	TRBV5-1	TRBJ1-2	CASSDRGVDGYTF	TGCGCCAGCAGCGATAGGGGGGTAGATGGCTACACCTTC
NA	TRBD1	TRBV29-1	TRBJ1-4	CSVHRGLLEEKLFF	TGCAGCGTCCACAGGGGCCTCTTGGAAGAAAAACTGTTTTTT
NA	TRBD1	TRBV10-1	TRBJ2-3	CASSGWQGATDTQYF	TGCGCCAGCAGTGGGTGGCAGGGGGCCACAGATACGCAGTATTTT
medium-sized	NA	TRBV2	TRBJ2-7	CASSDRVGSYEQYF	TGTGCCAGCAGCGACCGGGTGGGATCCTACGAGCAGTACTTC
NA	TRBD2	TRBV5-1	TRBJ2-1	CASSPGLEYGEQFF	TGCGCCAGCAGCCCGGGACTAGAATACGGTGAGCAGTTCTTC
NA	NA	TRBV15	TRBJ1-1	CATSRDSPFTEAFF	TGTGCCACCAGCAGAGATTCCCCCTTCACTGAAGCTTTCTTT
NA	TRBD2	TRBV7-9	TRBJ2-1	CASSAAGTSGLNEQFF	TGTGCCAGCAGCGCTGCCGGGACTAGCGGGTTGAATGAGCAGTTCTTC
few	NA	TRBV7-2	TRBJ2-6	CASSFFVSGANVLTF	TGTGCCAGCAGCTTTTTCGTTTCTGGGGCCAACGTCCTGACTTTC
NA	NA	TRBV18	TRBJ2-7	CASSPSLASLGEQYF	TGTGCCAGCTCACCAAGTCTCGCTAGCCTGGGCGAGCAGTACTTC
NA	NA	TRBV6-1	TRBJ2-7	CASSEQTSYEQYF	TGTGCCAGCAGTGAACAGACCTCCTACGAGCAGTACTTC
NA	TRBD1	TRBV19	TRBJ2-3	CASRTGGGDTQYF	TGTGCCAGTAGAACAGGGGGTGGAGATACGCAGTATTTT
NA	NA	TRBV28	TRBJ1-4	CASSLPRGGEKLFF	TGTGCCAGCAGTTTACCGCGGGGGGGTGAAAAACTGTTTTTT
once	NA	TRBV9	TRBJ2-4	CASSVGQGGIQYF	TGTGCCAGCAGCGTAGGGCAGGGTGGCATTCAGTACTTC
NA	TRBD2	TRBV30	TRBJ2-7	CAWSAGLVRDEQYF	TGTGCCTGGAGTGCGGGACTAGTTCGTGACGAGCAGTACTTC
NA	TRBD2	TRBV4-2	TRBJ2-1	CASSQDALAGNNEQFF	TGTGCCAGCAGCCAAGATGCCCTAGCGGGGAACAATGAGCAGTTCTTC
NA	NA	TRBV14	TRBJ1-1	CASSQVVRMNTEAFF	TGTGCCAGCAGCCAAGTGGTGCGCATGAACACTGAAGCTTTCTTT
NA	TRBD1	TRBV25-1	TRBJ1-4	CASSRGPNEKLFF	TGTGCCAGCAGCAGGGGGCCTAATGAAAAACTGTTTTTT
NA	NA	TRBV18	TRBJ2-1	CASSSPRTENNEQFF	TGTGCCAGCTCCTCCCCTCGGACGGAAAACAATGAGCAGTTCTTC
once	NA	TRBV28	TRBJ2-5	CASSSPGVETQYF	TGTGCCAGCAGTTCCCCAGGGGTAGAGACCCAGTACTTC
few	TRBD2	TRBV5-1	TRBJ2-1	CASSGGLAGSSYNEQFF	TGCGCCAGCAGCGGGGGACTAGCGGGTAGCTCCTACAATGAGCAGTTCTTC
NA	TRBD2	TRBV4-2	TRBJ2-1	CASSQEGLAGAYYNEQFF	TGTGCCAGCAGCCAAGAAGGACTAGCGGGAGCCTACTACAATGAGCAGTTCTTC
NA	NA	TRBV5-4	TRBJ2-5	CASSTHRVGAGETQYF	TGTGCCAGCAGCACACACCGAGTGGGAGCAGGGGAGACCCAGTACTTC
NA	TRBD1	TRBV5-1	TRBJ1-1	CASSWDRVNTEAFF	TGCGCCAGCAGCTGGGACAGGGTGAACACTGAAGCTTTCTTT
NA	TRBD2	TRBV7-2	TRBJ2-3	CASSPRTSGTEADTQYF	TGTGCCAGCAGCCCCCGGACTAGCGGGACTGAGGCAGATACGCAGTATTTT
NA	TRBD2	TRBV2	TRBJ2-7	CASREDQGISYEQYF	TGTGCCAGCCGGGAGGACCAAGGGATCTCCTACGAGCAGTACTTC
NA	NA	TRBV6-6	TRBJ1-3	CASSWGAGDTIYF	TGTGCCAGCAGTTGGGGGGCCGGGGACACCATATATTTT